This T cell receptor beta chain stems from a study of T cell changes during pregnancy in multiple sclerosis. With 0 bases removed from V and 4 bases from J, the gap between germline ends came to 16 bases. This CDR3 contains 16 residues. The V gene's germline CDR1 is SGHRS and CDR2 YFSETQ. Generated by immunoSEQ multiplex PCR, the TCRdb table keeps only in-frame clones and is missing some. The table records roughly 42,000 clones, 88% of them present only once. The rearrangement uses TRBV5-1 and TRBJ1-2, with D perhaps matching TRBD1 (6 bases). The receptor's source is a female donor with multiple sclerosis, enrolled in a pregnancy study. The sample was CD4+ T cells from peripheral blood mononuclear cells, taken in the second trimester of pregnancy. In DNA form, the CDR3 reads TGCGCCAGCAGCTTGGGTCGCCAGGGGTTGGCCTATGGCTACACCTTC. Translation: CASSLGRQGLAYGYTF.